This TCR beta chain comes out of a study of blood T cells in healthy people across ages. Regarding the study as a whole: One million T cells yielded diversity estimates that were considered underestimates.

V lost 2 bases to trimming and J lost 11 bases, with 7 bases between them. The germline V gene has CDR1 SEHNR and CDR2 FQNEAQ (reference sequence). The CDR3 has 12 amino acids. PCR was performed a second time for about 7 to 12 cycles using a sample-barcoded 5' primer and a J-beta primer mix. TCRdb reprocessed the 5' RACE reads via MiXCR and lists one record per CDR3 protein. The table has hundreds of thousands of distinct CDR3 sequences, 21% seen once. As concerns this clonotype: No antigen is known for it.

The donors, healthy Caucasians from Russia, were aged roughly 6 to 95. This chain uses TRBV7-9 with TRBJ1-6, with a weak D call TRBD1 (6 bases). This TCR was sampled from a man between 65 and 80 years old in good health. Sequencing was done on a sample of blood. The CDR3 nucleotides are TGTGCCAGCAGCTTACAGGGGACACCCCTCCACTTT. Translation gives CASSLQGTPLHF. The full variable domain, rest sourced from reference TRBV7-9 and TRBJ1-6, is DTGVSQNPRHKITKRGQNVTFRCDPISEHNRLYWYRQTLGQGPEFLTYFQNEAQLEKSRLLSDRFSAERPKGSFSTLEIQRTEQGDSAMYLCASSLQGTPLHFGNGTRLTVT.